The 27 T cell receptor beta chains reported below all come from one sample, sequenced in a study of cytomegalovirus exposure and HLA in healthy donors. A multiplex PCR was run with 60 Vbeta primers and 13 Jbeta primers. Sequencing was performed with immunoSEQ multiplex PCR; in TCRdb, only in-frame clones are kept and a portion is missing. The sample has more than 45,000 clones, less than 75% seen once. The specimen sequenced was PBMCs. Every receptor here comes from a man younger than 40 in good health and CMV-seronegative.

The rearrangement uses TRBV10-2 and TRBJ2-3, with 9 bases matching TRBD2. The CDR3 contains 17 residues. V gave up 3 bases and J gave up 2 bases; unmatched junction bases: 9. Germline loops: CDR1 WSHSY, CDR2 SAAADI. CDR3 residues: CASSDVTSGYATDTQYF. The CDR3 coding sequence is TGCGCCAGCAGTGACGTGACTAGCGGTTATGCCACAGATACGCAGTATTTT.

This rearrangement joins TRBV2 to TRBJ2-6, with D possibly being TRBD2 (6 bases). V dropped 4 bases and J dropped 2 bases, with 9 bases sitting between them. The germline V gene has CDR1 SNHLY and CDR2 FYNNEI. This CDR3 comprises 15 residues. The DNA for the CDR3 is TGTGCCAGCAGTGTAGGAGGGACTGGGGCCAACGTCCTGACTTTC. It codes for CASSVGGTGANVLTF.

The chain carries TRBV28 and TRBJ1-1; 7 bases match TRBD1. This CDR3 region has 13 residues. Germline V gene lookup returns CDR1 MDHEN and CDR2 SYDVKM. J lost 5 bases, V lost 1 base, and 1 base had no gene match. The CDR3: CASSLSGGTEAFF. CDR3 sequence (DNA): TGTGCCAGCAGTTTATCAGGGGGAACTGAAGCTTTCTTT.

This chain connects TRBV7-8 to TRBJ2-5; tentatively, D is TRBD1 (6 bases). The length of the CDR3 is 15 residues. V lost 8 bases to trimming and J lost 1 base, with 17 bases between them. Germline V CDR1 and CDR2: SGHVS, FQNEAQ. The CDR3 reads CASGVSGQLQETQYF. As DNA, the CDR3 is TGTGCCAGCGGGGTCAGTGGACAGCTCCAAGAGACCCAGTACTTC.

V is TRBV19 and J is TRBJ1-1; weak D call: TRBD1 (5 bases). V lost 10 bases to trimming and J lost 0 bases, with 30 bases between them. The germline gives CDR1 LNHDA, CDR2 SQIVND (reference sequence). This CDR3 has 19 residues. As DNA, the CDR3 is TGTGCCACCCGGCCTGGAGCCGACAGTGGAGGGTTGGTGAACACTGAAGCTTTCTTT. This encodes CATRPGADSGGLVNTEAFF.

The sample holds a few counts of this clone. The J gene is TRBJ2-7, the V gene TRBV28, with 11 bases matching TRBD2. The V segment lost 1 base and the J segment 0 bases; nucleotides outside the gene matches: 2. Germline-derived CDR1 and CDR2 are MDHEN and SYDVKM. The CDR3 loop spans 16 amino acids. CDR3 amino acids: CASSLLGLADSYEQYF. In DNA form, the CDR3 reads TGTGCCAGCAGTTTATTGGGACTAGCGGACTCCTACGAGCAGTACTTC.

This rearrangement joins TRBV6-1 to TRBJ2-3; unclear D gene. Looked up from germline, CDR1 is MNHNS and CDR2 is SASEGT. The CDR3 loop spans 13 amino acids. The V end lost 4 bases, the J end lost 8 bases, and 13 bases lay between the germline ends. CDR3 bases: TGTGCCAGCAGTGCCCGCGGTGAAGGTACGCAGTATTTT. Amino acid sequence: CASSARGEGTQYF.

The rearrangement links TRBV5-1 to TRBJ2-2, with TRBD2 as a possible D gene (6 bases). V lost 1 base and J lost 6, with 10 bases in between. This CDR3 is built from 14 residues. The V gene's germline CDR1 is SGHRS and CDR2 YFSETQ. In DNA, the CDR3 is TGCGCCAGCAGCTTGACAGGCGGGGCCGGGGAGCTGTTTTTT. This sequence encodes CASSLTGGAGELFF.

The genes are TRBV5-4 and TRBJ1-1, with TRBD1 matching over 7 bases. The germline V gene has CDR1 SGHNT and CDR2 YYREEE (reference sequence). This CDR3 has 15 residues. V dropped 4 bases and J dropped 1; count of bases not matched to a gene: 7. The CDR3 protein is CASSAPTGSNTEAFF. For the CDR3, the DNA is TGTGCCAGCAGCGCCCCGACAGGGTCGAACACTGAAGCTTTCTTT.

The chain uses TRBV6-1 and TRBJ2-7, with D maybe TRBD2 (6 bases). The CDR3 covers 12 residues. Trimming removed 6 bases at V and 6 bases at J, with 12 bases between. The germline gives CDR1 MNHNS, CDR2 SASEGT. The CDR3 is CASSGGYSEQYF. The CDR3 nucleotides read TGTGCCAGCAGCGGGGGATACTCCGAGCAGTACTTC.

The V call is TRBV6-6, the J call TRBJ2-1; 7 bases are a match to TRBD2. V lost 7 bases to trimming and J lost 5 bases; unmatched junction nucleotides: 11. Germline CDR1 reads MNHNY; CDR2 reads SVGAGI (reference sequence). This CDR3 has 15 residues. CDR3 protein: CASNLRLGGNNEQFF. The CDR3 region has the DNA TGTGCCAGCAATTTAAGGCTGGGAGGGAACAATGAGCAGTTCTTC.

The chain employs TRBV2 and TRBJ2-5; tentative D call: TRBD2 (5 bases). Trimming cost V 4 bases and J 1 base, with 10 bases left between them. CDR3 length equals 14 residues. Germline V CDR1 and CDR2: SNHLY, FYNNEI. The CDR3: CASSAGEFQETQYF. CDR3 bases: TGTGCCAGCAGTGCTGGGGAGTTCCAAGAGACCCAGTACTTC.

The chain has TRBV5-6 and TRBJ2-7; no clear D gene. Trimming shortened V by 4 bases and J by 4 bases, and 9 bases separated the two germline ends. This CDR3 contains 12 residues. The germline CDR1 and CDR2 sequences are SGHDT and YYEEEE. CDR3 bases: TGTGCCAGCAGCCATGACGGGTACGAGCAGTACTTC. Translation gives CASSHDGYEQYF.

The gene calls are TRBV30 and TRBJ2-5, with 10 bases that match TRBD2. Looked up from germline, CDR1 is GTSNPN and CDR2 is SVGIG (reference sequence). With V trimmed by 3 bases and J by 5 bases, 12 bases remained unmatched. The CDR3 is 16 residues long. CDR3 region: CAWRLGASGRVETQYF. The CDR3 DNA reads TGTGCCTGGAGGCTCGGGGCCAGCGGGAGGGTGGAGACCCAGTACTTC. Full variable domain (outside the CDR3, taken from reference TRBV30 and TRBJ2-5): SQTIHQWPATLVQPVGSPLSLECTVEGTSNPNLYWYRQAAGRGLQLLFYSVGIGQISSEVPQNLSASRPQDRQFILSSKKLLLSDSGFYLCAWRLGASGRVETQYFGPGTRLLVL.

CDR3 sequence (DNA): TGCGCCAGCAGCTTGGCGGCTAGCGGGGCCACAGATACGCAGTATTTT. Translation: CASSLAASGATDTQYF. This rearrangement joins TRBV5-1 to TRBJ2-3; the match to TRBD2 covers 9 bases. The J segment lost 2 bases and the V segment lost 0 bases, leaving 4 bases of the junction unmatched. From germline, CDR1 is SGHRS and CDR2 YFSETQ. The CDR3 contains 16 residues.

The chain joins TRBV6-1 to TRBJ2-7; tentatively, D is TRBD1 (5 bases). This CDR3 is built from 11 residues. The V end lost 8 bases, the J end lost 4 bases, and 9 bases lay between the germline ends. CDR1 and CDR2 from the germline V gene are MNHNS and SASEGT. The CDR3 DNA reads as TGTGCCAGCCACGACAGTTACGAGCAGTACTTC. Translated: CASHDSYEQYF.

The chain has TRBV29-1 and TRBJ2-1; TRBD2 matches at 11 bases. Germline loops: CDR1 SQVTM, CDR2 ANQGSEA. With V trimmed by 3 bases and J by 6 bases, 16 bases remained unmatched. CDR3 length equals 18 residues. CDR3 DNA: TGCAGCGTTGACCCTACTAGCGGGAGATCCCAAGGGGTCAATGAGCAGTTCTTC. As protein: CSVDPTSGRSQGVNEQFF.

This chain links TRBV29-1 with TRBJ2-3; a possible D gene is TRBD2 (5 bases). CDR1 and CDR2 (germline): SQVTM, ANQGSEA. CDR3 size: 12 residues. The V end lost 6 bases, the J end lost 4 bases, and 11 bases lay between the germline ends. CDR3 nucleotide sequence: TGCAGCGTAGACTATGGGTCAGATACGCAGTATTTT. Amino acids: CSVDYGSDTQYF.

The chain employs TRBV30 and TRBJ2-7; no clear D gene. The CDR3 covers 13 residues. The V and J ends lost 3 bases and 6 bases respectively, with 15 bases between them. Germline values: CDR1 GTSNPN, CDR2 SVGIG (reference sequence). The CDR3 reads CAWSPVPGFEQYF. The CDR3 DNA is TGTGCCTGGAGCCCTGTACCCGGGTTCGAGCAGTACTTC. The full variable domain, with the rest looked up from reference TRBV30 and TRBJ2-7, is SQTIHQWPATLVQPVGSPLSLECTVEGTSNPNLYWYRQAAGRGLQLLFYSVGIGQISSEVPQNLSASRPQDRQFILSSKKLLLSDSGFYLCAWSPVPGFEQYFGPGTRLTVT.

This clone has a handful of counts. The J gene is TRBJ2-1, the V gene TRBV10-1, with D perhaps TRBD1 (6 bases). The CDR3 has 13 amino acids. V shed 6 bases and J shed 6 bases, with 12 bases lying between them. Germline-derived CDR1 and CDR2 are WNHNN and SYGVQD (reference sequence). In DNA, the CDR3 is TGCGCCAGCAGGGCCCAGGGGATCAATGAGCAGTTCTTC. Its translation: CASRAQGINEQFF.

V usage is TRBV29-1 and J usage is TRBJ2-7; D gene ambiguous. The CDR3 consists of 11 residues. V lost 7 bases and J 4 bases, leaving 11 bases between the germline ends. Germline values: CDR1 SQVTM, CDR2 ANQGSEA. Here the CDR3 DNA reads TGCAGCGGCAAACTCGGGTACGAGCAGTACTTC. Protein sequence: CSGKLGYEQYF.

The chain employs TRBV12-2 and TRBJ1-4. TRBV12-2 is a pseudogene. The CDR3 is 14 residues long. The CDR3 here is CASRPRRPREKLFF. The CDR3, as DNA: TGTGCAAGTCGCCCGAGGAGGCCTAGGGAAAAACTGTTTTTT.

The rearrangement uses TRBV21-1 and TRBJ1-5. TRBV21-1 is classified as a pseudogene. The CDR3 is 14 amino acids. CDR3 in amino acids: CASSKGGVRQPQHF. The CDR3 DNA is TGTGCCAGCAGCAAGGGAGGGGTTCGGCAGCCCCAGCATTTT.

Remarks on this clone: The same CDR3 is also encoded by other DNA sequences in this sample. The chain has TRBV5-1 and TRBJ2-3, with D perhaps matching TRBD1 (5 bases). V lost 1 base and J 1 base, leaving 10 bases between the germline ends. Germline V gene sequence: CDR1 SGHRS, CDR2 YFSETQ. CDR3 length equals 15 residues. In DNA, the CDR3 is TGCGCCAGCAGCTTGAGGGGAATGGGCACAGATACGCAGTATTTT. Translated, it gives CASSLRGMGTDTQYF.

This chain links TRBV11-3 with TRBJ2-3, with D maybe TRBD1 (6 bases). The length of the CDR3 is 13 residues. V was trimmed by 5 bases and J by 6 bases, leaving 12 bases between them. CDR1 and CDR2 (germline): SGHNT, YENEEA. The CDR3 bases are TGTGCCAGCAGCCAACAGGGACCCGATACGCAGTATTTT. Encoded protein: CASSQQGPDTQYF. Complete variable domain (other parts from reference TRBV11-3 and TRBJ2-3): EAGVVQSPRYKIIEKKQPVAFWCNPISGHNTLYWYLQNLGQGPELLIRYENEEAVDDSQLPKDRFSAERLKGVDSTLKIQPAELGDSAVYLCASSQQGPDTQYFGPGTRLTVL.

V and J are TRBV5-1 and TRBJ1-2; D is perhaps TRBD1 (5 bases). Germline V gene sequence: CDR1 SGHRS, CDR2 YFSETQ. V lost 1 base, J lost 0 bases, and 16 bases lay in between. The CDR3 contains 17 residues. The chain's CDR3 is CASSLQGGGLANYGYTF. The CDR3 DNA reads as TGCGCCAGCAGCTTGCAGGGCGGGGGATTAGCTAACTATGGCTACACCTTC.

The chain carries TRBV6-4 and TRBJ1-4; 9 positions match TRBD1. The CDR3 loop spans 14 amino acids. The V and J ends lost 6 bases and 8 bases, in that order; junction bases with no gene match: 7. In germline, CDR1 is MRHNA, CDR2 SNTAGT. This CDR3 reads CASRPGQGNEKLFF. CDR3 nucleotide sequence: TGTGCCAGCAGGCCGGGACAGGGTAACGAAAAACTGTTTTTT.